These 4 T cell receptor beta chains were sequenced from one sample in a study of T cell clusters in autoimmune cytopenias. One tube held mixed TRB-A and TRB-B primer pools for touch-down PCR. TCRdb reprocessed the multiplex PCR reads and stores each CDR3 protein as one record, lacking DNA. The table counts several thousand distinct CDR3 sequences; 3.5% lies in the top ten. TRB was amplified from around 250 ng of peripheral blood genomic DNA per sample. The specimen was peripheral blood. The origin of the receptors is a human donor with an autoimmune cytopenia or autoimmune hepatitis (not recorded which).

Measured by frequency, this clonotype is medium-sized. The chain combines TRBV6-5 with TRBJ2-6; with no DNA, the TCRdb D assignment of TRBD2 cannot be verified. The CDR3 is 18 amino acids. The V gene's germline CDR1 is MNHEY and CDR2 SVGAGI. The chain's CDR3 is CASRPSGGVKAGANVLTF.

The V gene is TRBV28, the J gene TRBJ2-3; with no DNA, the TCRdb D assignment of TRBD2 cannot be verified. Germline values: CDR1 MDHEN, CDR2 SYDVKM. The CDR3 extends over 15 amino acids. The CDR3 sequence is CASAGRGGDTDTQYF. The full variable domain, its missing parts supplied by reference TRBV28 and TRBJ2-3, is DVKVTQSSRYLVKRTGEKVFLECVQDMDHENMFWYRQDPGLGLRLIYFSYDVKMKEKGDIPEGYSVSREKKERFSLILESASTNQTSMYLCASAGRGGDTDTQYFGPGTRLTVL.

By frequency, this clonotype registers medium-sized. The chain combines TRBV28 with TRBJ2-7; TCRdb indicates TRBD2, and absent DNA this call remains unverified. This CDR3 has 16 residues. Germline assignment: CDR1 MDHEN and CDR2 SYDVKM. CDR3 sequence reads: CASTLNAGVAGDEQYF.

This clonotype shows up as medium-sized (0.01 to 0.1%) by frequency. The rearrangement uses TRBV19 and TRBJ2-2; there is no DNA to check the TCRdb D call of TRBD1. CDR1 LNHDA and CDR2 SQIVND come from the germline V gene (reference sequence). This CDR3 region has 15 residues. The CDR3 protein is CASSGAATGSGELFF.